This T cell receptor beta chain was recorded in a study of tumor-infiltrating lymphocytes in primary liver carcinoma. With a constant-region primer, TCR beta cDNA was made from approximately 500 ng of total RNA. Construction of TCR beta libraries relied on three successive nested multiplex PCR rounds employing slightly modified ARM-PCR. PCR rounds one and two used TRBV1-TRBV30 forward primers with a C-beta reverse primer for around 11 cycles each. TCRdb reprocessed the multiplex PCR reads via MiXCR and lists one record per CDR3 protein. The sample consists of about 59,000 distinct CDR3 sequences, 65% to 80% of them appearing once. Unsorted bulk tissue, roughly 20-32 mg of it, served as the source for co-extraction of RNA and DNA. Samples were taken from five separate regions (per tumor). Points on this clonotype: A read error may produce the germline difference seen at one junction end.

Germline CDR1 and CDR2: SGHDT and YYEEEE. This CDR3 spans 14 amino acids. The TCR was taken from a man in his forties with primary liver carcinoma and hepatitis B virus infection. The V call is TRBV5-6, the J call TRBJ1-2; D is unresolved. The sequenced sample was liver tumor tissue from sampling region 2. Subset denoted: tumor region T2, inferior pole. The CDR3 coding sequence is TGTGCCAGCAGCTTGTTGAAGGCAGTTTATGACTACACCTTC. Protein: CASSLLKAVYDYTF.